The 23 T cell receptor beta chains reported below all come from one sample, sequenced in a study of regulatory T cells in long-lasting Graves disease. Specified time point: newly diagnosed GD, antithyroid drugs for less than 3 months. The TCR library was made from RNA extracted from PBMCs. Libraries of TCR beta came from iRepertoire HTBI primers plus Arm-PCR of CDR3 regions. TCRdb processed the multiplex PCR reads anew with MiXCR; each CDR3 protein has one entry. The sample records more than 450,000 distinct CDR3 sequences, approximately 12% being singletons. This sample also appeared in a second study, on T cells in Graves' hyperthyroidism and ophthalmopathy.

Sample: peripheral blood mononuclear cells (PBMCs), taken at new diagnosis, from a patient treated with antithyroid drugs. Every receptor here comes from a woman aged 30 to 39 with Graves disease.

As concerns this clonotype: Being one base from a much bigger clone, this may be a read error. The chain has TRBV4-1 and TRBJ2-3; the D is unclear. CDR3 length: 16 amino acids. The germline V gene encodes CDR1 MGHRA and CDR2 YSYEKL. The DNA of the CDR3 is TGCACCAGCAGCCAAGCACATCTTCCGAGCACAGATACGCAGTATTTT. It encodes CTSSQAHLPSTDTQYF.

The V gene is TRBV5-5, the J gene TRBJ2-7; the D gene is possibly TRBD1 (6 bases). V lost 5 bases, J lost 3 bases, and 15 bases lay in between. Germline values: CDR1 SGHKS, CDR2 YYEKEE (reference sequence). CDR3 length: 14 amino acids. This chain's CDR3 is CASRLGGDYYEQYF. CDR3 sequence (DNA): TGTGCCAGCAGATTAGGGGGAGACTACTACGAGCAGTACTTC.

This clonotype occurred many times. This chain uses TRBV20-1 with TRBJ1-6, with D tentatively TRBD1 (5 bases). Trimming took 3 bases from V and 9 from J, leaving 21 bases between them. This CDR3 region has 16 residues. Per the germline V gene, CDR1 is DFQATT and CDR2 is SNEGSKA (reference sequence). The CDR3 bases are TGCAGTGCTAGTCCTAGCCCCCAGGGACGCGGTTCACCCCTCCACTTT. Translating gives CSASPSPQGRGSPLHF.

This clonotype was seen repeatedly, ten times or more. The chain uses TRBV12-3 or TRBV12-4 and TRBJ1-3; D ambiguous. The CDR3 runs 14 residues. The germline V and J ends were trimmed by 6 bases and 7 bases, with 16 bases remaining between them. The DNA of the CDR3 is TGTGCCAGCAGCCCTCAGGACGGTCGCAACACCATATATTTT. This encodes CASSPQDGRNTIYF.

This clonotype was detected many times. This chain uses TRBV24-1 with TRBJ2-2; possible D gene TRBD1, 6 bases. CDR3 size: 20 residues. CDR1 is KGHDR and CDR2 is SFDVKD in the germline V gene. Trimming took off 5 bases at V and 1 base at J, with 25 bases between the two ends. The CDR3: CATSGHRVQLPGMNTGELFF. CDR3 in DNA: TGTGCCACCAGTGGACACAGGGTTCAACTCCCCGGGATGAACACCGGGGAGCTGTTTTTT.

This clonotype showed up many times. The rearrangement links TRBV6-1 to TRBJ1-5, with 7 bases fitting TRBD1. The germline CDR1 and CDR2 sequences are MNHNS and SASEGT. The V segment lost 4 bases and the J segment 2 bases; nucleotides outside the gene matches: 20. This CDR3 contains 20 residues. The CDR3 is CASSVGSGTVSPPGNQPQHF. The CDR3, as DNA: TGTGCCAGCAGTGTAGGATCAGGGACAGTTTCACCCCCGGGCAATCAGCCCCAGCATTTT.

This clonotype has a count of ten or more. This chain links TRBV12-3 or TRBV12-4 with TRBJ1-5; 7 bases are a match to TRBD1. J was trimmed by 4 bases and V by 6 bases; bases with no gene match: 9. The length of the CDR3 is 15 residues. DNA for the CDR3: TGTGCCAGCAGGGAAACAGGGGCCGGTAATCAGCCCCAGCATTTT. This gives the protein CASRETGAGNQPQHF.

This clonotype has ten or more counts. This chain links TRBV6-1 with TRBJ1-2; D remains unclear. Trimming removed 1 base from V and 4 bases from J, with 7 bases in between. Germline CDR1 and CDR2: MNHNS and SASEGT. The CDR3 runs 13 residues. CDR3 amino acids: CASSEGSSYGYTF. The CDR3 coding sequence is TGTGCCAGCAGTGAAGGGTCTTCCTATGGCTACACCTTC.

This clonotype was detected ten times or more. This chain joins TRBV20-1 and TRBJ2-3, with 15 bases fitting TRBD2. In germline, CDR1 is DFQATT, CDR2 SNEGSKA (reference sequence). V shed 5 bases and J 4 bases; nucleotides not matched to a gene: 7. The CDR3 length is 16 residues. The CDR3 nucleotides read TGCAGTGCTTGGGGACTAGCGGGAGGATGGGCAGATACGCAGTATTTT. Its protein is CSAWGLAGGWADTQYF.

The V and J genes are TRBV6-1 and TRBJ2-7, with D unresolved. Germline loops: CDR1 MNHNS, CDR2 SASEGT. CDR3 length: 11 residues. V was clipped by 10 bases and J by 2 bases, with 9 bases between them. DNA of the CDR3: TGTGCCACCGCCCGGACCTACGAGCAGTACTTC. It yields the protein CATARTYEQYF.

This clonotype has a count of ten or more. The chain uses TRBV12-3 or TRBV12-4 and TRBJ1-2; a weak D match, TRBD1 (5 bases). Trimming took 6 bases from V and 6 from J, leaving 20 bases between them. The CDR3 is 15 amino acids. CDR3 DNA sequence: TGTGCCAGCAGCGACCACGGGACGCGCCGAAATGGCTACACCTTC. This encodes CASSDHGTRRNGYTF.

This clonotype has more than one count but fewer than ten. The chain joins TRBV9 to TRBJ1-2; 7 nucleotides agree with TRBD1. V lost 7 bases and J lost 4; bases outside the gene matches: 7. There are 13 residues in the CDR3. Per the germline V gene, CDR1 is SGDLS and CDR2 is YYNGEE. The CDR3 protein is CASSGGSGYGYTF. CDR3 nucleotide sequence: TGTGCCAGCTCAGGGGGGAGCGGCTATGGCTACACCTTC.

This clonotype came up many times. V and J are TRBV6-1 and TRBJ1-4; no firm D call. Germline lookup yields CDR1 MNHNS and CDR2 SASEGT. Trimming cost V 8 bases and J 5 bases, with 12 bases left between them. The CDR3 spans 13 residues. The CDR3 region is CASGHYTNEKLFF. The CDR3 nucleotides are TGTGCCAGCGGCCATTACACGAATGAAAAACTGTTTTTT.

This clonotype was observed many times. The chain combines TRBV12-3 or TRBV12-4 with TRBJ1-4; D call uncertain. Deletions cut 5 bases from V and 8 bases from J, with 24 bases between. The CDR3 sequence is 17 residues long. In DNA form, the CDR3 reads TGTGCCAGCAGTCGGACTACCCCGTGGGGATGGCGGGAAAAACTGTTTTTT. Its translation is CASSRTTPWGWREKLFF.

This clonotype was detected many times. J is TRBJ2-1 and V is TRBV12-3 or TRBV12-4; 10 positions match TRBD2. J was trimmed by 6 bases and V by 2 bases; bases with no gene match: 7. This CDR3 spans 16 amino acids. The DNA of the CDR3 is TGTGCCAGCAGTTTACCGCCCCTAGCGGGAGTCAATGAGCAGTTCTTC. It specifies CASSLPPLAGVNEQFF.

Many counts were recorded for this clonotype. J is TRBJ1-6 and V is TRBV7-9; 9 nucleotides match TRBD1. This CDR3 is built from 15 residues. The V and J ends lost 4 bases and 7 bases, in that order; junction bases with no gene match: 5. Germline CDR1 reads SEHNR; CDR2 reads FQNEAQ (reference sequence). In DNA form, the CDR3 reads TGTGCCAGCAGCTCCGGGACAGGGCCGAATTCACCCCTCCACTTT. Translated, it gives CASSSGTGPNSPLHF.

Points on this clonotype: Since a far larger clone is one base different, this is likely a read error. The genes are TRBV7-2 and TRBJ1-5; D ambiguous. V gave up 6 bases and J gave up 6 bases, with 18 bases separating them. In germline, CDR1 is SGHTA, CDR2 FQGNSA. This CDR3 has 15 residues. The CDR3 reads CASSVTTWGGQPQHF. DNA for the CDR3: TGTGCCAGCAGTGTGACGACATGGGGAGGTCAGCCCCAGCATTTT.

In its sample, this clonotype was seen many times. This sequence joins TRBV3-1 and TRBJ2-7, with 7 bases fitting TRBD1. Germline V gene lookup returns CDR1 LGHDT and CDR2 YNNKEL (reference sequence). V was pared by 4 bases and J by 0 bases, with 9 bases of the junction left unmatched. The CDR3 is 16 residues long. This CDR3 is CASSPGTVPSSYEQYF. CDR3 coding DNA: TGTGCCAGCAGCCCAGGGACAGTCCCTAGCTCCTACGAGCAGTACTTC.

Many counts were recorded for this clonotype. V and J are TRBV27 and TRBJ2-2; 8 positions match TRBD2. The germline gives CDR1 MNHEY, CDR2 SMNVEV (reference sequence). This CDR3 is built from 16 residues. The V and J ends lost 3 bases and 5 bases, in that order; junction bases with no gene match: 8. CDR3 sequence (DNA): TGTGCCAGCAGTTTGCTTGCGGGAGGAGGTACCGGGGAGCTGTTTTTT. This sequence encodes CASSLLAGGGTGELFF.

The rearrangement uses TRBV7-9 and TRBJ2-1; TRBD1 might be the D (6 bases). The CDR3 has 17 amino acids. V lost 5 bases to trimming and J lost 9 bases, with 26 bases between them. Germline CDR1 is SEHNR and CDR2 is FQNEAQ (reference sequence). The CDR3 loop is CASSPRTAWQGGIEQFF. As DNA, the CDR3 is TGTGCCAGCAGCCCTAGGACAGCTTGGCAGGGCGGTATTGAGCAGTTCTTC.

This clonotype was seen at least ten times. The rearrangement links TRBV10-3 to TRBJ2-7; 13 bases align to TRBD2. V dropped 2 bases and J dropped 6; count of bases not matched to a gene: 1. Germline loops: CDR1 ENHRY, CDR2 SYGVKD. The length of the CDR3 is 14 residues. In nucleotides, the CDR3 is TGTGCCATCAGTGAGACTAGCGGGAGGGGCGAGCAGTACTTC. Its translation is CAISETSGRGEQYF.

This clonotype was counted many times. This rearrangement joins TRBV11-2 to TRBJ2-7; D is undetermined. The ends were cut back, 1 base at V and 7 bases at J, with 5 bases in the middle. CDR3 length: 11 residues. Germline CDR1 and CDR2: SGHAT and FQNNGV. The CDR3 here is CASSLATEQYF. In DNA form, the CDR3 reads TGTGCCAGCAGCTTAGCGACAGAGCAGTACTTC.

This clonotype was detected many times. The J gene is TRBJ1-2, the V gene TRBV11-2, with a possible D match to TRBD1 (5 bases). This CDR3 contains 14 residues. CDR1 is SGHAT, CDR2 FQNNGV, per germline. V shed 5 bases and J shed 4 bases, with 14 bases lying between them. DNA of the CDR3: TGTGCCAGCAGCAGGGGCGCACAGCTCTATGGCTACACCTTC. Protein: CASSRGAQLYGYTF.